Presented here are 21 T cell receptor beta chains from one specimen sequenced in a study of T cell responses to AZD1222 COVID-19 vaccine. TCRdb's table, derived via immunoSEQ multiplex PCR, lists solely in-frame clones and lacks some. This table holds roughly 100,000 clones, about nine tenths found once. The source was peripheral blood, collected on day 0 of AZD1222 vaccination. The receptors here all came from an adult in good health.

V usage is TRBV10-3 and J usage is TRBJ1-4; D is undetermined. The length of the CDR3 is 16 residues. V was shortened by 6 bases and J by 0 bases, with 14 bases between the two germline ends. The germline V gene encodes CDR1 ENHRY and CDR2 SYGVKD. This CDR3 is CAISPGHTSTNEKLFF. The DNA for the CDR3 is TGTGCCATCAGCCCCGGGCACACCTCAACTAATGAAAAACTGTTTTTT.

V usage is TRBV7-8 and J usage is TRBJ1-5; the D is unclear. CDR1 is SGHVS, CDR2 FQNEAQ, per germline. V dropped 0 bases and J dropped 1 base, with 4 bases sitting between them. The CDR3 is made up of 14 amino acids. The CDR3 sequence: CASSLAQSNQPQHF. The CDR3 DNA reads TGTGCCAGCAGCTTAGCACAGAGCAATCAGCCCCAGCATTTT.

This clone has only a few counts. The chain combines TRBV7-9 with TRBJ1-5; 12 bases match TRBD1. This CDR3 is built from 16 residues. The germline V gene has CDR1 SEHNR and CDR2 FQNEAQ (reference sequence). The chain's CDR3 is CAIGGQGATSNQPQHF. The CDR3 DNA follows: TGTGCAATCGGGGGACAGGGGGCGACGAGCAATCAGCCCCAGCATTTT.

A remark on this clone: Given the absence of the conserved phenylalanine or tryptophan at the CDR3 end, a read error is likely. The chain couples TRBV10-2 to TRBJ1-6, with D uncertain. Germline V gene sequence: CDR1 WSHSY, CDR2 SAAADI. This CDR3 comprises 15 residues. Trimming stripped 0 bases from V and 8 bases from J, with 11 bases between. CDR3 sequence: CASSESGLPDSPLHL. The CDR3 DNA sequence: TGCGCCAGCAGTGAGTCGGGGTTGCCTGATTCACCCCTCCACCTT.

The chain combines TRBV5-4 with TRBJ2-5, with D maybe TRBD2 (6 bases). This CDR3 has 14 amino acids. V was clipped by 4 bases and J by 5 bases, with 15 bases between them. Looked up from germline, CDR1 is SGHNT and CDR2 is YYREEE (reference sequence). The CDR3 coding sequence is TGTGCCAGCAGCCAAGCCGGGACTGCTGAGACCCAGTACTTC. It specifies CASSQAGTAETQYF.

This clone was counted only a few times. It is likely a read error, because the conserved phenylalanine at the end of the CDR3 is missing. The chain links TRBV6-6 to TRBJ1-6; D call uncertain. Germline values: CDR1 MNHNY, CDR2 SVGAGI (reference sequence). V lost 6 bases and J 5 bases, leaving 23 bases between the germline ends. This CDR3 has 18 residues. CDR3 DNA: TGTGCCAGCAGCCGACAAACCCCCTCCGGGTACAATAATTCACCCCTCCACCTT. It specifies CASSRQTPSGYNNSPLHL.

The chain is built from TRBV13 and TRBJ1-1; D is possibly TRBD1 (5 bases). The length of the CDR3 is 13 residues. V was shortened by 5 bases and J by 1 base, with 8 bases between the two germline ends. Germline assignment: CDR1 PRHDT and CDR2 FYEKMQ (reference sequence). The CDR3 DNA sequence: TGTGCCAGCAGCGCGACAGAGAACACTGAAGCTTTCTTT. The encoded protein is CASSATENTEAFF.

This clone was seen only once. This sequence joins TRBV9 and TRBJ2-5; no clear D. The CDR3 is 14 residues long. Deletions cut 1 base from V and 4 bases from J, with 11 bases between. Germline V gives CDR1 SGDLS, CDR2 YYNGEE. The CDR3 nucleotides read TGTGCCAGCAGCGTATTACCTAGTGTAGAGACCCAGTACTTC. Translation gives CASSVLPSVETQYF.

The chain couples TRBV5-4 to TRBJ2-1, with a weak D call TRBD2 (7 bases). There are 14 residues in the CDR3. V was pared by 7 bases and J by 6 bases, with 17 bases between. Germline CDR1 is SGHNT and CDR2 is YYREEE (reference sequence). CDR3 residues: CASALGGLRNEQFF. The DNA of the CDR3 is TGTGCCAGCGCATTGGGGGGGCTCCGCAATGAGCAGTTCTTC.

V and J are TRBV6-2 or TRBV6-3 and TRBJ2-5; a weak D match, TRBD1 (6 bases). CDR3 length equals 15 residues. Trimming cost V 2 bases and J 3 bases, with 13 bases left between them. The V gene's germline CDR1 is MNHEY and CDR2 SVGEGT. The CDR3 DNA sequence: TGTGCCAGCAGTTACCCCTCAGGGGCGGAAGAGACCCAGTACTTC. It translates to CASSYPSGAEETQYF.

For the CDR3, the DNA is TGTGCCAGCAGCCAAGCGCTAGCGGGCTCCTACAATGAGCAGTTCTTC. Translation gives CASSQALAGSYNEQFF. The rearrangement uses TRBV3-1 (or the pseudogene TRBV3-2) and TRBJ2-1; 8 bases fit TRBD2. The CDR3 has 16 residues. The V gene end was trimmed by 1 base and the J gene end by 0 bases; junction bases not matched to a gene: 2. Looked up from germline, CDR1 is LGHDT and CDR2 is YNNKEL (reference sequence).

The CDR3 region is CASSQAISGGRGYTEAFF. Here the CDR3 DNA reads TGCGCCAGCAGCCAAGCGATATCCGGGGGCCGGGGGTACACTGAAGCTTTCTTT. The rearrangement uses TRBV4-1 and TRBJ1-1; the D gene is possibly TRBD1 (6 bases). CDR1 and CDR2 (germline): MGHRA, YSYEKL. The CDR3 has 18 residues. V lost 1 base to trimming and J lost 3 bases, with 21 bases between them.

In the case of this clone: Germline is not matched at one junction end, which may reflect a read error. The CDR3 sequence: CASSQVIVNEKLFF. CDR3 DNA sequence: TGCGCCAGCAGTCAAGTGATCGTTAATGAAAAACTGTTTTTT. The V and J genes are TRBV4-1 and TRBJ1-4; D unresolved. Germline V gene lookup returns CDR1 MGHRA and CDR2 YSYEKL. CDR3 length: 14 amino acids.

This clone occurred once. The rearrangement uses TRBV19 and TRBJ1-1; a possible D gene is TRBD1 (5 bases). Trimming left V 5 bases short and J 0 bases short, with 10 bases between. This CDR3 spans 14 amino acids. CDR1 and CDR2 from the germline V gene are LNHDA and SQIVND (reference sequence). CDR3 in amino acids: CASSFRQMNTEAFF. CDR3 nucleotide sequence: TGTGCCAGTAGTTTCCGACAGATGAACACTGAAGCTTTCTTT.

The genes are TRBV7-7 and TRBJ2-5; D is uncertain. With 1 base removed from V and 5 bases from J, the gap between germline ends came to 11 bases. The CDR3 loop spans 14 amino acids. Looked up from germline, CDR1 is SSHAT and CDR2 is FNYEAQ (reference sequence). The CDR3 DNA reads as TGTGCCAGCAGCTTAGGGCACGTTCGGGAGACCCAGTACTTC. Residues: CASSLGHVRETQYF.

The chain joins TRBV9 to TRBJ2-1; a weak D match, TRBD1 (5 bases). Germline V gene sequence: CDR1 SGDLS, CDR2 YYNGEE. The CDR3 sequence is 15 residues long. V was shortened by 2 bases and J by 0 bases, with 9 bases between the two germline ends. CDR3 region: CASSVRQSSYNEQFF. The DNA for the CDR3 is TGTGCCAGCAGCGTCCGACAGAGCTCCTACAATGAGCAGTTCTTC.

The chain is built from TRBV2 and TRBJ1-2; D uncertain. Germline CDR1 SNHLY, CDR2 FYNNEI. The CDR3 has 14 residues. The V end was cut by 7 bases, the J end by 3 bases, with 15 bases between. CDR3 coding DNA: TGTGCCAGCAAGTGGGGTCGGACTGACTATGGCTACACCTTC. This translates into CASKWGRTDYGYTF. Based on the CDR3 plus reference TRBV2 and TRBJ1-2, the full variable domain is EPEVTQTPSHQVTQMGQEVILRCVPISNHLYFYWYRQILGQKVEFLVSFYNNEISEKSEIFDDQFSVERPDGSNFTLKIRSTKLEDSAMYFCASKWGRTDYGYTFGSGTRLTVV.

The V and J genes are TRBV6-6 and TRBJ2-5; D possibly corresponds to TRBD1 (6 bases). The CDR3 loop spans 13 amino acids. V dropped 6 bases and J dropped 5 bases, with 13 bases sitting between them. The V gene's germline CDR1 is MNHNY and CDR2 SVGAGI (reference sequence). CDR3 bases: TGTGCCAGCAGGCACAGGGTTACGGAGACCCAGTACTTC. The encoded protein is CASRHRVTETQYF.

Here the CDR3 reads CASSLSEQGDTEAFF. CDR3 DNA: TGCGCCAGCAGCTTGAGCGAACAGGGGGATACTGAAGCTTTCTTT. This chain uses TRBV5-1 with TRBJ1-1, with 8 positions matching TRBD1. Looked up from germline, CDR1 is SGHRS and CDR2 is YFSETQ. The CDR3 has 15 amino acids. V dropped 1 base and J dropped 5; count of bases not matched to a gene: 7.

The V gene is TRBV4-2, the J gene TRBJ2-2, with 7 positions matching TRBD2. The CDR3 has 17 amino acids. CDR1 is LGHNA, CDR2 YNFKEQ, per germline. V shed 0 bases and J 2 bases; nucleotides not matched to a gene: 6. The CDR3 bases are TGTGCCAGCAGCCAAGATATCCCGGGGGGTAACACCGGGGAGCTGTTTTTT. Translation gives CASSQDIPGGNTGELFF.

This clone has only one observation. This chain uses TRBV5-1 with TRBJ2-7; 9 bases align to TRBD1. This CDR3 is built from 14 residues. V shed 4 bases, J shed 3 bases, and the junction held 5 bases outside the gene matches. CDR1 and CDR2 from the germline V gene are SGHRS and YFSETQ. The CDR3 DNA reads as TGCGCCAGCAGCGTGGGACAGGGAGGCTACGAGCAGTACTTC. The encoded protein is CASSVGQGGYEQYF. Variable domain in full (rest from reference TRBV5-1 and TRBJ2-7): KAGVTQTPRYLIKTRGQQVTLSCSPISGHRSVSWYQQTPGQGLQFLFEYFSETQRNKGNFPGRFSGRQFSNSRSEMNVSTLELGDSALYLCASSVGQGGYEQYFGPGTRLTVT.